Listed below are T cell receptor beta chains from one sample, sequenced in a study of cytomegalovirus exposure and HLA in healthy donors. Generated by immunoSEQ multiplex PCR, the TCRdb table keeps only in-frame clones and is missing some. The sample lists about 140,000 clones; more than 70% were seen once. The specimen was PBMCs. These TCRs come from a male donor in good health and CMV-seropositive. CDR3s include the opening cysteine and the closing phenylalanine or tryptophan. A D gene is named only where the DNA matches it firmly. The listing skips clone size in some rows; elsewhere it reads once, few, many or a size class.

TRBD2	TRBJ2-7	NA	TRBV9	TGTGCCAGCAGCGTAGGAGCGGGGGGCGAGCAGTACTTC	CASSVGAGGEQYF
TRBD2	TRBJ2-7	NA	TRBV5-4	TGTGCCAGCAGCCAGGGACTAGCGGGAGAGCGCGAGCAGTACTTC	CASSQGLAGEREQYF
TRBD2	TRBJ2-5	NA	TRBV5-5	TGTGCCAGCAGCTCCGGACTAGCATTAGAGACCCAGTACTTC	CASSSGLALETQYF
NA	TRBJ1-6	NA	TRBV19	TGTGCCAGTAGTATTGGAGGGAGGTACAATTCACCCCTCCACTTT	CASSIGGRYNSPLHF
NA	TRBJ2-5	few	TRBV30	TGTGCCTGGAGTCCAGGGGCGGGAGAGACCCAGTACTTC	CAWSPGAGETQYF
TRBD1	TRBJ1-5	NA	TRBV19	TGTGCCAGTAGGGGGGGGACAGGTAATAGCAATCAGCCCCAGCATTTT	CASRGGTGNSNQPQHF
NA	TRBJ1-2	NA	TRBV7-9	TGTTCCAGCAGCTTAGATGGTTCGGCAGGGTATGGCTACACCTTC	CSSSLDGSAGYGYTF
NA	TRBJ1-1	NA	TRBV18	TGTGCCAGCTCACGGGTCCAGGGACTTTTTGAGCCTGAAGCTTTCTTT	CASSRVQGLFEPEAFF
TRBD2	TRBJ2-1	NA	TRBV19	TGTGCCAGTCGGCTCCTAGCGGACTACAATGAGCAGTTCTTC	CASRLLADYNEQFF
TRBD2	TRBJ2-1	NA	TRBV25-1	TGTGCCAGCAGTGAGCCTAGCGGGTCCTACAATGAGCAGTTCTTC	CASSEPSGSYNEQFF
NA	TRBJ1-2	NA	TRBV4-3	TGCGCCAGCAGCCAAGCGACAGGAGCTGGCGGCTACACCTTC	CASSQATGAGGYTF
NA	TRBJ2-2	NA	TRBV11-2	TGTGCCAGCAGCCCGGACACCGGGGAGCTGTTTTTT	CASSPDTGELFF
TRBD2	TRBJ2-2	few	TRBV7-9	TGTGCCAGCAGCCACTGGCGGGAGACCGGGGAGCTGTTTTTT	CASSHWRETGELFF
NA	TRBJ2-1	once	TRBV11-1	TGTGCCAGCAGCGTAACACATAATTCCTACAATGAGCAGTTCTTC	CASSVTHNSYNEQFF
NA	TRBJ1-1	NA	TRBV11-3	TGTGCCAGCAGCTTATCGGGGGAGAACACTGAAGCTTTCTTT	CASSLSGENTEAFF
NA	TRBJ2-6	NA	TRBV28	TGTGCCAGCCTCTCTCGGAGGACAGCCCGGGCCAACGTCCTGACTTTC	CASLSRRTARANVLTF
NA	TRBJ2-3	NA	TRBV7-9	TGTGCCAGCAGCCCTACTTACCAAAACACAGATACGCAGTATTTT	CASSPTYQNTDTQYF
TRBD2	TRBJ2-1	NA	TRBV5-4	TGTGCCAGCAGCGTTGACGCTAGCGGGAGGTCGGCGTTCTTC	CASSVDASGRSAFF
TRBD1	TRBJ2-7	NA	TRBV5-6	TGTGCCAGCAGCCCGAAAATCCGGGACAGGGGGAGGGGGGAGTACTTC	CASSPKIRDRGRGEYF
NA	TRBJ1-4	few	TRBV27	TGTGCCAGCAGTTTACTAGTGTCGGGGGGGTTGGAAAAACTGTTTTTT	CASSLLVSGGLEKLFF
TRBD1	TRBJ1-6	NA	TRBV25-1	TGTGCCAGCAGTGACCCGGGACAGGGATGGAGATCACCCCTCCACTTT	CASSDPGQGWRSPLHF
NA	TRBJ1-1	NA	TRBV9	TGTGCCAGCAGCGCTGATATGGCCGCGAACACTGAAGCTTTCTTT	CASSADMAANTEAFF
NA	TRBJ1-1	NA	TRBV9	TGTGCCAGCAGCGTAGAGGGGGGGGGCACTGAAGCTTTCTTT	CASSVEGGGTEAFF
TRBD2	TRBJ2-3	NA	TRBV7-9	TGTGCCAGCAGCTTTGGGCGGGAGGTTTTCTCAGATACGCAGTATTTT	CASSFGREVFSDTQYF
TRBD1	TRBJ1-4	NA	TRBV18	TGTGCCAGCTCACCACCAGGGGGCTCGGGGGAAAAACTGTTTTTT	CASSPPGGSGEKLFF
NA	TRBJ2-5	once	TRBV7-2	TGTGCCAGCAGCTTAGTTCCCTCCCAAGAGACCCAGTACTTC	CASSLVPSQETQYF
TRBD1	TRBJ1-4	NA	TRBV25-1	TGTGCCAGCAGTGATCCGACAGGGTTACGTGAAAAACTGTTTTTT	CASSDPTGLREKLFF
TRBD1	TRBJ2-4	once	TRBV6-1	TGTGCCAGCAGTAGGGGGCTTGAGACCAAAAACATTCAGTACTTC	CASSRGLETKNIQYF
NA	TRBJ2-7	once	TRBV6-5	TGTGCCAGCAGGAGCCCACTTTCCTACGAGCAGTACTTC	CASRSPLSYEQYF
NA	TRBJ2-3	NA	TRBV27	TGTGCCAGCAGTGGCCGACTAGTCCCCCCCACAGATACGCAGTATTTT	CASSGRLVPPTDTQYF
TRBD1	TRBJ2-5	NA	TRBV19	TGTGCCAGTAGCCCAGGGGGCTGGGGGGAGACCCAGTACTTC	CASSPGGWGETQYF
TRBD2	TRBJ2-5	NA	TRBV5-8	TGTGCCAGCAGCATAGGGACTAGCGGGGCCCAAGAGACCCAGTACTTC	CASSIGTSGAQETQYF
NA	TRBJ2-5	NA	TRBV5-4	TGTGCCAGCAGCCTCGCGGGGGCCCAAGAGACCCAGTACTTC	CASSLAGAQETQYF
NA	TRBJ2-7	few	TRBV2	TGTGCCAGCAGTCTTGACAGGCGGTACGAGCAGTACTTC	CASSLDRRYEQYF
NA	TRBJ2-5	NA	TRBV25-1	TGTGCCAGCAGTGAATCAGGAGGTTACCAAGAGACCCAGTACTTC	CASSESGGYQETQYF
TRBD2	TRBJ2-1	NA	TRBV2	TGTGCCAGCAGTGCGTCCGGGACTAGCGGGGGGGTGCAGTTCTTC	CASSASGTSGGVQFF
TRBD1	TRBJ2-7	NA	TRBV19	TGTGCCAGTAGTATCGGGACAGGGACCTACGAGCAGTACTTC	CASSIGTGTYEQYF
TRBD2	TRBJ2-1	few	TRBV28	TGTGCCAGCAGTTTATTAATGGGAGGGGCCTACAATGAGCAGTTCTTC	CASSLLMGGAYNEQFF
TRBD2	TRBJ2-4	NA	TRBV11-1	TGTGCCAGCAGCTTAGGGATTCTAGCGGGAGAAAACATTCAGTACTTC	CASSLGILAGENIQYF
NA	TRBJ2-3	NA	TRBV13	TGTGCCAGCAGCCCCTTAGAAGATACGCAGTATTTT	CASSPLEDTQYF